This T cell receptor (beta chain) came from a study of CD4 T cells in relation to SARS-CoV-2 and coronaviruses. Turning to the study itself: The restricting HLA molecule for shared crossreactive spike epitopes was mapped.

Before the COVID-19 pandemic, during about 2011-2019, CD4+ T cells were taken from unexposed donors. Naive and memory CD4+ T cells were separated from cryopreserved PBMCs. Naive and memory CD4+ T cell DNA was deep-sequenced without culture. Method: immunoSEQ multiplex PCR; TCRdb's copy keeps in-frame clones and lacks some. The sample holds tens of thousands of clones; 80% to 95% are singletons and the top ten take around 0.21%. The CDR3 is 15 amino acids. Trimming left V 6 bases short and J 6 bases short, with 17 bases between. Per germline, CDR1 WSHSY and CDR2 SAAADI. Sequenced: naive CD4+ T cells from PBMCs. The subset: naive CD4+ T cells isolated by negative enrichment. The sequence was obtained from a human donor in good health. This chain uses TRBV10-2 with TRBJ1-4; D possibly corresponds to TRBD1 (6 bases). In DNA, the CDR3 is TGCGCCAGCAGCGAGGCGGGGGGCTACGATGAAAAACTGTTTTTT. It specifies CASSEAGGYDEKLFF.